This T cell receptor (beta chain) was observed in a study of blood T cell repertoires in COVID-19. Overall study context: The cDNA or gDNA used as material had been derived from T cells, B-cell-depleted T cells, or PBMCs.

Per the authors' pipeline: Amplification with reference gene primers provided the estimates of nucleated cell counts. Some clones are missing from TCRdb's copy, which holds only in-frame ones; the method was immunoSEQ multiplex PCR. For V, J and clone size, that table is used; D and trimming come from the DNA. The data contain a few hundred thousand clones, around 87% of them seen just once; the ten biggest clones take up about 8%. The receptor's source is a woman between 45 and 65 years old who had recovered from COVID-19. The sample taken for sequencing was peripheral blood.

CDR3 DNA: TGTGCCAGCAGCTTAGGTACAGGGTCCCACTACGAGCAGTACTTC. It codes for CASSLGTGSHYEQYF. The rearrangement links TRBV7-2 to TRBJ2-7, with D perhaps matching TRBD1 (6 bases). CDR3 length: 15 residues. V gave up 1 base and J gave up 3 bases, with 13 bases separating them. The germline V gene encodes CDR1 SGHTA and CDR2 FQGNSA.